Below, 20 T cell receptor beta chains from the same sample are listed, as sequenced in a study of cytomegalovirus exposure and HLA in healthy donors. The PCR employed 60 Vbeta primers together with 13 Jbeta primers. The data were produced by immunoSEQ multiplex PCR, yet TCRdb's version contains in-frame clones alone and is incomplete. The table includes about 100,000 clones, about 70% detected once. Sequences were obtained from PBMCs. These receptors were collected from a man aged 50 or older in good health and CMV-seropositive.

To note about this clone: The junction and the germline gene differ at one end; a read error may be behind it. The chain links TRBV4-1 to TRBJ2-6; the D gene is possibly TRBD1 (5 bases). Per germline, CDR1 MGHRA and CDR2 YSYEKL. There are 15 residues in the CDR3. The CDR3 here is CASSVEGSGANGLTF. In DNA form, the CDR3 reads TGCGCCAGCAGCGTCGAAGGGTCTGGGGCCAACGGCCTGACTTTC.

The CDR3 coding sequence is TGTGCCAGCAGCTCCAATGTTGGACTAGCGGGAGATGTAGATACGCAGTATTTT. Translated, it gives CASSSNVGLAGDVDTQYF. V is TRBV7-3 and J is TRBJ2-3, with 13 bases lining up with TRBD2. Germline V lookup: CDR1 SGHTA, CDR2 FQGTGA. Trimming at V came to 4 bases and at J to 5 bases, leaving 12 bases not matched to a gene. This CDR3 contains 18 residues.

This clone appeared once. This rearrangement joins TRBV5-1 to TRBJ1-2; D is perhaps TRBD1 (5 bases). Germline CDR1 is SGHRS and CDR2 is YFSETQ. With 0 bases removed from V and 4 bases from J, the gap between germline ends came to 10 bases. This CDR3 has 14 amino acids. The CDR3 bases are TGCGCCAGCAGCTTGGCCCAGGGCGGCTATGGCTACACCTTC. The encoded protein is CASSLAQGGYGYTF.

The V call is TRBV9, the J call TRBJ2-1; 9 bases line up with TRBD2. The CDR3 sequence is 14 residues long. CDR1 is SGDLS and CDR2 is YYNGEE in the germline V gene. J gave up 6 bases and V 0 bases, and 1 base lay outside the gene matches. CDR3 in DNA: TGTGCCAGCAGCGTAGAACTAGCGGGCAATGAGCAGTTCTTC. Its translation: CASSVELAGNEQFF.

The chain joins TRBV11-2 to TRBJ1-3; 7 bases match TRBD1. The CDR3 is 17 residues long. Trimming removed 1 base from V and 5 bases from J; junction bases left unmatched: 11. Germline loops: CDR1 SGHAT, CDR2 FQNNGV. The CDR3 bases are TGTGCCAGCAGCTTAGCTAAAGTAGAACAGGGGAGAAACACCATATATTTT. It translates to CASSLAKVEQGRNTIYF.

The V call is TRBV10-3, the J call TRBJ2-5, with TRBD1 identical over 7 bases. The CDR3 runs to 15 residues. Looked up from germline, CDR1 is ENHRY and CDR2 is SYGVKD. Losses at the gene ends were 5 bases for V and 4 bases for J; bases not matched to a gene: 10. The CDR3 here is CAISSLQGIGETQYF. DNA for the CDR3: TGTGCCATCAGTAGCCTACAGGGGATCGGAGAGACCCAGTACTTC.

The V call is TRBV7-9, the J call TRBJ1-2; no firm D call. The V and J ends lost 5 bases and 0 bases respectively, with 7 bases between them. The V gene's germline CDR1 is SEHNR and CDR2 FQNEAQ (reference sequence). The CDR3 has 13 residues. CDR3 sequence: CASSPSPNYGYTF. In DNA, the CDR3 is TGTGCCAGCAGCCCTTCCCCTAACTATGGCTACACCTTC.

This chain uses TRBV19 with TRBJ1-4; D ambiguous. The CDR3 is made up of 16 amino acids. Germline CDR1 and CDR2: LNHDA and SQIVND (reference sequence). V lost 2 bases to trimming and J lost 0 bases, with 10 bases between them. CDR3 amino acids: CASSISTGATNEKLFF. As DNA, the CDR3 is TGTGCCAGTAGTATATCTACCGGTGCAACTAATGAAAAACTGTTTTTT.

The chain recombines TRBV19 with TRBJ2-7; perhaps TRBD1 as D (5 bases). This CDR3 comprises 14 residues. CDR1 and CDR2 (germline): LNHDA, SQIVND (reference sequence). V was cut by 3 bases and J by 8 bases, with 17 bases left in between. CDR3 amino acids: CASSIWGRQEKQYF. CDR3 DNA: TGTGCCAGTAGTATTTGGGGCAGACAAGAAAAGCAGTACTTC.

The chain employs TRBV6-4 and TRBJ2-3, with 8 bases lining up with TRBD2. Germline V gene data show CDR1 as MRHNA and CDR2 as SNTAGT. CDR3 size: 18 residues. Trimming at V came to 1 base and at J to 3 bases, leaving 12 bases not matched to a gene. CDR3 nucleotide sequence: TGTGCCAGCAGTGACTTGGATGCGGGGGGACCTAGGACAGATACGCAGTATTTT. It specifies CASSDLDAGGPRTDTQYF.

This clone was counted a single time. V and J are TRBV23-1 and TRBJ1-5, with TRBD1 matching over 12 bases. Being an ORF, TRBV23-1 has a function that is uncertain. The CDR3 is 20 residues long. The J segment lost 1 base and the V segment lost 2 bases, leaving 12 bases of the junction unmatched. CDR3: CASSQPHGTGGAGSNQPQHF. The CDR3 region has the DNA TGCGCCAGCAGTCAACCTCACGGGACAGGGGGCGCGGGGAGCAATCAGCCCCAGCATTTT.

V gene TRBV4-1 combines with J gene TRBJ2-2, with 10 bases aligning to TRBD2. V trimming: 0 bases; J trimming: 0 bases; junction bases outside the gene matches: 4. This CDR3 spans 18 amino acids. Germline loops: CDR1 MGHRA, CDR2 YSYEKL. As DNA, the CDR3 is TGCGCCAGCAGCCAAGATCCACTAGCGGGGACGAACACCGGGGAGCTGTTTTTT. Its protein is CASSQDPLAGTNTGELFF.

The rearrangement uses TRBV5-1 and TRBJ1-1, with D maybe TRBD1 (6 bases). This CDR3 is built from 14 residues. V lost 5 bases and J 0 bases, leaving 11 bases between the germline ends. Germline values: CDR1 SGHRS, CDR2 YFSETQ. For the CDR3, the DNA is TGCGCCAGCAGTCGGGACACTATGAACACTGAAGCTTTCTTT. Its translation: CASSRDTMNTEAFF.

The chain combines TRBV23-1 with TRBJ1-5; no clear D gene. TRBV23-1 is identified as an open reading frame with a role that is uncertain. V lost 0 bases and J lost 2, with 11 bases in between. This CDR3 comprises 16 residues. The CDR3 reads CASSQSDKVGNQPQHF. DNA of the CDR3: TGCGCCAGCAGTCAATCTGACAAGGTAGGCAATCAGCCCCAGCATTTT.

The chain has TRBV4-2 and TRBJ1-2; D is perhaps TRBD1 (6 bases). Trimming stripped 5 bases from V and 1 base from J, with 17 bases between. The CDR3 contains 16 residues. Germline V lookup: CDR1 LGHNA, CDR2 YNFKEQ. The CDR3 bases are TGTGCCAGCAGCAAGGTCGCAGGACAGATTAACTATGGCTACACCTTC. Translation: CASSKVAGQINYGYTF.

The gene calls are TRBV10-3 and TRBJ2-1, with a possible D match to TRBD2 (6 bases). The V end was cut by 8 bases, the J end by 7 bases, with 15 bases between. The CDR3 runs 13 residues. CDR1 ENHRY and CDR2 SYGVKD come from the germline V gene. This CDR3 reads CAILPSDGNEQFF. CDR3 coding DNA: TGTGCCATCCTTCCTAGCGACGGGAATGAGCAGTTCTTC.

V is TRBV9 and J is TRBJ1-1; D ambiguous. This CDR3 has 14 residues. The germline V and J ends were trimmed by 0 bases and 5 bases, with 11 bases remaining between them. The germline V gene has CDR1 SGDLS and CDR2 YYNGEE. The DNA of the CDR3 is TGTGCCAGCAGCGTAGGGAGAGCGGGGACTGAAGCTTTCTTT. Encoded protein: CASSVGRAGTEAFF.

This chain links TRBV4-1 with TRBJ1-5, with 7 nucleotides matching TRBD1. This CDR3 spans 15 amino acids. Germline V gives CDR1 MGHRA, CDR2 YSYEKL. The J segment lost 2 bases and the V segment lost 2 bases, leaving 3 bases of the junction unmatched. CDR3 sequence: CASSQKTGGNQPQHF. Written as DNA, the CDR3 is TGCGCCAGCAGCCAAAAAACAGGGGGCAATCAGCCCCAGCATTTT.

The rearrangement links TRBV10-3 to TRBJ1-2; 7 nucleotides align to TRBD1. The junction had 7 bases not matched to a gene; V was cut back by 4 bases and J by 5 bases. This CDR3 contains 14 residues. Germline CDR1 is ENHRY and CDR2 is SYGVKD. The CDR3 DNA follows: TGTGCCATCAGTGTAAAGGGGGCAGAGTATGGCTACACCTTC. Encoded protein: CAISVKGAEYGYTF.

The chain has TRBV2 and TRBJ1-5; 7 bases map to TRBD1. The V gene's germline CDR1 is SNHLY and CDR2 FYNNEI. This CDR3 has 14 residues. V was clipped by 5 bases and J by 1 base; unmatched bases: 2. CDR3 DNA sequence: TGTGCCAGCAGTCAACAGGGGAGCAATCAGCCCCAGCATTTT. Protein product: CASSQQGSNQPQHF.